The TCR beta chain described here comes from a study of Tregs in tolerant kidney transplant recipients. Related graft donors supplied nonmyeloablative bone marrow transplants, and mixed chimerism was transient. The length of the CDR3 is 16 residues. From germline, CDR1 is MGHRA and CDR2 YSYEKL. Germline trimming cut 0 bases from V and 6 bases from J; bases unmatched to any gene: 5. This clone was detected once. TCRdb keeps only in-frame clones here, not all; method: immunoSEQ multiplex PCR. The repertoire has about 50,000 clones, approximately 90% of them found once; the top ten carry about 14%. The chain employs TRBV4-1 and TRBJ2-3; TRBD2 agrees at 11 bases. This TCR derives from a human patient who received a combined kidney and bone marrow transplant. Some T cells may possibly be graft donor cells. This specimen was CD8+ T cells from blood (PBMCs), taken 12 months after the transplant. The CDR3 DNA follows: TGCGCCAGCAGCCAAGATGGGTCTAGCGGGGGGGATACGCAGTATTTT. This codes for CASSQDGSSGGDTQYF.